This T cell receptor (beta chain) comes out of a study of patients and donors after allogeneic stem cell transplantation (dated by TCRdb to 2019 to 2021). In the case of this clonotype: This clone's antigen is unknown. No per-base quality is available; no much larger clone lies one base away.

The CDR3 has 15 amino acids, counting the end cysteine and phenylalanine. Only the CDR3 region is kept as DNA, spanning 45 bases read in frame from base 1. V sheds 3 bases and J sheds 5 bases, leaving 16 bases between their ends. To prepare the library, RT-PCR was applied. Sequenced using a NextSeq 550. In TCRdb, the public reads were trimmed at Q25 with fastp and aligned with MiXCR, with productive beta chains retained. A single entry per CDR3 protein holds the most common genes and DNA from its merged rows. For this sample the table gives about 150,000 distinct CDR3 sequences, of which 30% to 45% were detected only once. About 50% of the sample is in the top ten clones.

The rearrangement combines TRBV12-3 or TRBV12-4 with TRBJ2-5; perhaps TRBD2 is the D gene, with 5 bases matching. The receptor was isolated from a human donor who was either an allogeneic HSCT recipient or a stem cell or donor lymphocyte infusion donor (not recorded which). It is not recorded whose cells these are; they may come from a transplant donor. The material sequenced was blood, either unsorted or a sorted T cell fraction (not recorded which). DNA sequence: TGTGCCAGCAGTTTTAAGTTGAGGGTTGACGAGACCCAGTACTTC. Its protein product is CASSFKLRVDETQYF.